Below are 6 T cell receptor beta chains sequenced from a single sample in a study of T cells in Graves' hyperthyroidism and ophthalmopathy. TCR beta CDR3 regions were amplified from RNA transcripts. In the first-round RT-PCR of the TCR CDR3, the HTBI primer set was used. TCRdb called the multiplex PCR reads again in MiXCR, with one record for every CDR3 protein. The profile shows around 800,000 distinct CDR3 sequences, about 38% of them singletons. Sequencing used blood. The origin of the receptors is a young man with Graves' hyperthyroidism.

In its sample, this clonotype was seen many times. V and J are TRBV29-1 and TRBJ1-2; perhaps TRBD1 as D (5 bases). Trimming stripped 6 bases from V and 0 bases from J, with 17 bases between. The CDR3 length is 15 residues. CDR1 SQVTM and CDR2 ANQGSEA come from the germline V gene. DNA for the CDR3: TGCAGCGTCCCGGGTGGGGCAGGAGCTAACTATGGCTACACCTTC. As protein: CSVPGGAGANYGYTF.

The chain uses TRBV20-1 and TRBJ2-7, with D perhaps matching TRBD1 or TRBD2 (7 bases each). The CDR3 spans 11 residues. CDR1 and CDR2 (germline): DFQATT, SNEGSKA (reference sequence). The CDR3 DNA is TGCAGGGCCGCAGGGGGGGGCGAGCAGTACTTC. Its protein product is CRAAGGGEQYF.

Many counts were recorded for this clonotype. The chain is built from TRBV2 and TRBJ1-5; a possible D gene is TRBD1 (5 bases). Trimming took off 3 bases at V and 3 bases at J, with 9 bases between the two ends. The CDR3 is 14 residues long. Germline loops: CDR1 SNHLY, CDR2 FYNNEI. The CDR3 bases are TGTGCCAGCAGTGAGGGGGTAGTCAATCAGCCCCAGCATTTT. It specifies CASSEGVVNQPQHF.

The chain is built from TRBV5-1 and TRBJ1-1; D unclear. The germline V gene has CDR1 SGHRS and CDR2 YFSETQ. The V and J ends lost 4 bases and 4 bases respectively, with 20 bases between them. The CDR3 has 16 residues. The CDR3 sequence is CASSLDRENKGTEAFF. In nucleotides, the CDR3 is TGCGCCAGCAGCCTGGACCGGGAGAACAAGGGCACTGAAGCTTTCTTT.

Ten or more counts support this clonotype. The genes are TRBV10-3 and TRBJ1-2, with a tentative D call TRBD1 (5 bases). Trimming took off 6 bases at V and 4 bases at J, with 15 bases between the two ends. The germline CDR1 and CDR2 sequences are ENHRY and SYGVKD. CDR3 length: 14 residues. The CDR3 DNA is TGTGCCATCAGCCCTCAGGGCACCACCTATGGCTACACCTTC. Encoded protein: CAISPQGTTYGYTF.

V gene TRBV14 combines with J gene TRBJ2-5; D not certain. The V end was cut by 3 bases, the J end by 5 bases, with 10 bases between. Germline V gives CDR1 SGHDN, CDR2 FVKESK. The CDR3 spans 13 residues. The CDR3 reads CASSQAPQETQYF. The CDR3 DNA reads as TGTGCCAGCAGCCAGGCGCCCCAGGAGACCCAGTACTTC.